The entry below gives a single T cell receptor beta chain sequence along with its context. Its specificity is unknown. The V end was cut by 6 bases, the J end by 7 bases, with 16 bases between. CDR3 length: 13 amino acids. CDR1 is WSHSY and CDR2 is SAAADI in the germline V gene. Preparation of the TCRbeta library involved a method that used unique molecular identifiers. TCRdb analysed the PCR reads with MiXCR anew, one entry per CDR3 protein. The table lists around 580,000 distinct CDR3 sequences, more than 20% of them singletons. This sample is drawn from a study of T-cell reconstitution after alpha-beta-depleted transplantation in children. Findings and limits, study-wide: At around two months after transplant, the alpha-beta T cells were reportedly derived from several hundred expanded clones that came from non-depleted graft cells. By one year post-transplant, T-cell counts and diversity largely arose from T cells that were newly produced. There were some patients whose high TCRbeta diversity at day 60 came from surviving recipient T cells and thymic progenitors.

Source: PBMCs, taken before TCRalphabeta/CD19-depleted stem cell transplant. The source is a boy under three years old with Wiskott-Aldrich syndrome, due to receive a stem cell transplant. This chain connects TRBV10-2 to TRBJ2-7; perhaps TRBD2 as D (5 bases). The CDR3 spells CASRQTPPGEQYF. In nucleotides, the CDR3 is TGCGCCAGCAGACAGACACCGCCGGGGGAGCAGTACTTC.